This is a list of T cell receptor beta chains from one sample in a study of control samples from healthy donors and cancer patients. Clones were sequenced by immunoSEQ multiplex PCR, and TCRdb holds only the in-frame ones, with some missing. The sample consists of about 110,000 clones, around nine tenths of them appearing once. The material sequenced was PBMCs. The receptors shown here come from a woman aged 60-75 years with lung cancer. Both conserved end residues are part of each CDR3. D genes are given only for firm matches. Only some rows state a clone size, as once, few, many or a class for expanded clones.

j_call	clone_size	v_call	d_call	cdr3_nt	cdr3_aa
TRBJ2-2	NA	TRBV5-1	TRBD1	TGCGCCAGCAGCTTAAACCCCGGGACAGGGTCTAGCGGGGAGCTGTTTTTT	CASSLNPGTGSSGELFF
TRBJ2-2	NA	TRBV5-1	TRBD1	TGCGCCAGCAGCTTGGGGACAGGCAACACCGGGGAGCTGTTTTTT	CASSLGTGNTGELFF
TRBJ1-1	NA	TRBV29-1	NA	TGCAGCGTTGTACAGTACGCTGAAGCTTTCTTT	CSVVQYAEAFF
TRBJ1-5	NA	TRBV2	NA	TGTGCCAGCGGAGGCAGGGAGGGGAATCAGCCCCAGCATTTT	CASGGREGNQPQHF
TRBJ1-2	NA	TRBV6-5	TRBD1	TGTGCCAGCAGTTACTCAACAGGGGGCGGAGGAGGCTACACCTTC	CASSYSTGGGGGYTF
TRBJ1-2	medium-sized	TRBV6-2/TRBV6-3	NA	TGTGCCAGCAGTTACTTGGAGGTCTATGGCTACACCTTC	CASSYLEVYGYTF
TRBJ1-2	NA	TRBV9	NA	TGTGCCAGCAGCGTAGATGTCACCCCCGACAGCCCTCTGGGCTATGGCTACACCTTC	CASSVDVTPDSPLGYGYTF
TRBJ2-7	NA	TRBV7-2	NA	TGTGCCAGCAGCTTAGCGCGGTCTCCCTACGAGCAGTACTTC	CASSLARSPYEQYF
TRBJ1-4	NA	TRBV10-3	TRBD1	TGTGCCATCAGACCCGGACAGGGGAATGAAAAACTGTTTTTT	CAIRPGQGNEKLFF
TRBJ2-1	NA	TRBV7-9	TRBD1	TGTGCCAGCAGCTCCACAGGGGGCCCATACAATGAGCAGTTCTTC	CASSSTGGPYNEQFF
TRBJ1-3	NA	TRBV7-6	NA	TGTGCCAGCAGCTTTTATGGGTCCTCTGGAAACACCATATATTTT	CASSFYGSSGNTIYF
TRBJ2-5	NA	TRBV5-1	TRBD2	TGCGCCAGCACCCGGGGACTAGCGGAAGAGACCCAGTACTTC	CASTRGLAEETQYF
TRBJ2-5	NA	TRBV25-1	TRBD1	TGTGCCAGCAGTATTGACAGGGAGGAGACCCAGTACTTC	CASSIDREETQYF
TRBJ2-3	NA	TRBV7-2	TRBD2	TGTGCCAGCAGCTCGGGACTAGCGGGCCATTCGGCGTGGTCAGATACGCAGTATTTT	CASSSGLAGHSAWSDTQYF
TRBJ1-6	NA	TRBV29-1	TRBD1	TGCAGCGTTGAGACAGGGCTTAATTCACCCCTCCACTTT	CSVETGLNSPLHF
TRBJ2-5	NA	TRBV11-3	NA	TGTGCCAGCTCTCAGTCCGGACTGGGGGAGACCCAGTACTTC	CASSQSGLGETQYF
TRBJ2-3	NA	TRBV7-3	NA	TGTGCCAGCAGCATACAGAGGGCGGATACGCAGTATTTT	CASSIQRADTQYF
TRBJ1-1	NA	TRBV6-5	NA	TGTGCCAGCGTCGGGGGGAACACTGAAGCTTTCTTT	CASVGGNTEAFF